The entry below gives a single TCR beta chain sequence along with its context. This PCR relied on a set of 60 Vbeta primers and 13 Jbeta primers. The data were produced by immunoSEQ multiplex PCR, yet TCRdb's version contains in-frame clones alone and is incomplete. Among 150,000 to 200,000 clones listed, more than 65% were seen once. This entry is derived from a study of cytomegalovirus exposure and HLA in healthy donors. Germline CDR1 is SQVTM and CDR2 is ANQGSEA. V lost 6 bases to trimming and J lost 2 bases; unmatched junction nucleotides: 7. The CDR3 covers 15 residues. This TCR came from a man aged 45-65 years in good health and CMV-seropositive. The sample comprised PBMCs. V is TRBV29-1 and J is TRBJ2-7; 13 positions agree with TRBD2. CDR3: CSVALTSGGPYEQYF. The DNA of the CDR3 is TGCAGCGTCGCCCTGACTAGCGGGGGGCCCTACGAGCAGTACTTC.